A selection of T cell receptor beta chains follows, all from one sample in a study of blood T cell repertoires in COVID-19. The repertoire was sequenced with immunoSEQ multiplex PCR; TCRdb's copy has only in-frame clones and lacks some. The repertoire includes around 120,000 clones, 85% of them detected once, and around 9.9% sits in the top ten. The specimen sequenced was peripheral blood. All receptors derive from an elderly man with acute or convalescent COVID-19. CDR3s leave out the opening cysteine and the closing phenylalanine or tryptophan. A D gene is named only where the DNA matches it firmly.

D gene: .
V gene: TRBV7-2
CDR3 protein: ASSLARSGATEAF

D gene: TRBD1
V gene: TRBV7-9
CDR3 protein: ASSPGTGAFSGNTIY

D gene: TRBD1
V gene: TRBV7-2
CDR3 protein: ASSSNRDRVNIQY

D gene: TRBD2
V gene: TRBV18
CDR3 protein: ASSPTSGGLTDTQY

D gene: TRBD1
V gene: TRBV3-1/TRBV3-2
CDR3 protein: ASSPRDRDTEAF

D gene: TRBD1
V gene: TRBV18
CDR3 protein: ASSPGTGSTYEQY

D gene: TRBD2
V gene: TRBV5-1
CDR3 protein: ASTSGGSADTQY

D gene: TRBD1
V gene: TRBV5-1
CDR3 protein: ASSRLGRQGANYGYT

D gene: TRBD2
V gene: TRBV5-1
CDR3 protein: ASSPGGPIVVDTQY

D gene: TRBD2
V gene: TRBV7-3
CDR3 protein: ASSSMTSGGLTDTQY

D gene: TRBD1
V gene: TRBV18
CDR3 protein: ASSPGQARSYEQY

D gene: TRBD1
V gene: TRBV2
CDR3 protein: ASKGQGTLLAKNIQY

D gene: TRBD1
V gene: TRBV2
CDR3 protein: ASTGRTGGAKSSKQY